Shown below are 32 T cell receptor beta chains from a single sample sequenced in a study of vaccination and CD4 T cells after COVID-19. Noted treatment: approximately 11-day PBMC culture with coronavirus spike peptide pools or control peptides (ViraFEST assay). The Oncomine TCR Beta short-read assay generated sequence data from the DNA of cultured CD4+ T cells. MiXCR was run by TCRdb on the PCR reads, yielding one entry per CDR3 protein. Of more than 9,000 distinct CDR3 sequences in the sample, 55% to 65% are singletons; the top ten hold over 7%. The antigens for these receptors are not known. Sequenced sample: CD4+ T cells from blood, cultured in vitro. Receptor source: a human donor who had recovered from COVID-19.

This clonotype was observed a handful of times. The chain links TRBV20-1 to TRBJ1-1; no reliable D call. The ends were cut back, 1 base at V and 3 bases at J, with 3 bases in the middle. Germline V gives CDR1 DFQATT, CDR2 SNEGSKA (reference sequence). The CDR3 loop spans 11 amino acids. CDR3 nucleotides: TGCAGTGCTAGAGTTGACACTGAAGCTTTCTTT. Encoded protein: CSARVDTEAFF.

V and J are TRBV7-3 and TRBJ2-1; 9 bases are shared with TRBD2. Looked up from germline, CDR1 is SGHTA and CDR2 is FQGTGA. This CDR3 contains 16 residues. V shed 2 bases, J shed 4 bases, and the junction held 6 bases outside the gene matches. As DNA, the CDR3 is TGTGCCAGCAGCTTAGTCGGACTAGCGTCGTACAATGAGCAGTTCTTC. Its translation: CASSLVGLASYNEQFF.

The chain recombines TRBV28 with TRBJ1-1; D is possibly TRBD1 (5 bases). Trimming took 6 bases from V and 0 from J, leaving 14 bases between them. This CDR3 spans 15 amino acids. Germline loops: CDR1 MDHEN, CDR2 SYDVKM. The DNA for the CDR3 is TGTGCCAGCAGCCGCGGGGGGATCATGAACACTGAAGCTTTCTTT. As protein: CASSRGGIMNTEAFF.

The V call is TRBV6-1, the J call TRBJ2-4, with no clear D. The CDR3 is 14 residues long. Germline V CDR1 and CDR2: MNHNS, SASEGT. The V gene lost 3 bases and the J gene lost 5 bases, with 11 bases spanning the gap. Here the CDR3 reads CASSDLGRQNIQYF. As DNA, the CDR3 is TGTGCCAGCAGTGATCTTGGCAGGCAAAACATTCAGTACTTC.

By frequency in the sample, this clonotype is large. The rearrangement joins TRBV2 to TRBJ2-3; possibly TRBD2 for D (7 bases). The germline gives CDR1 SNHLY, CDR2 FYNNEI. The CDR3 covers 17 residues. V was clipped by 6 bases and J by 2 bases, with 21 bases between them. CDR3 sequence: CASSQRGGGPITDTQYF. The CDR3 DNA is TGTGCCAGCAGCCAACGAGGGGGAGGGCCGATCACAGATACGCAGTATTTT.

V is TRBV28 and J is TRBJ1-2; D ambiguous. Trimming removed 8 bases from V and 8 bases from J, with 15 bases in between. Germline values: CDR1 MDHEN, CDR2 SYDVKM. CDR3 length: 12 residues. For the CDR3, the DNA is TGTGCCAGCCGGAAAAGACCTGAGGGCTACACCTTC. Translation: CASRKRPEGYTF.

The chain links TRBV7-9 to TRBJ2-7, with 10 bases identical to TRBD1. Trimming at V came to 3 bases and at J to 6 bases, leaving 2 bases not matched to a gene. The V gene's germline CDR1 is SEHNR and CDR2 FQNEAQ (reference sequence). The CDR3 is 13 amino acids. The CDR3 region has the DNA TGTGCCAGCAGCTTGAGGGACAGGGGCGAGCAGTACTTC. It specifies CASSLRDRGEQYF.

The V gene is TRBV6-1, the J gene TRBJ1-1, with a possible D match to TRBD1 (5 bases). The CDR3 spans 13 residues. The germline CDR1 and CDR2 sequences are MNHNS and SASEGT. The V gene lost 7 bases and the J gene lost 8 bases, with 17 bases spanning the gap. The CDR3 loop reads CASTITQGREAFF. The CDR3 nucleotides are TGTGCCAGCACTATAACCCAGGGCAGAGAAGCTTTCTTT.

V usage is TRBV6-2 or TRBV6-3 and J usage is TRBJ2-7, with 8 positions matching TRBD2. Germline V gives CDR1 MNHEY, CDR2 SVGEGT. The CDR3 totals 15 residues. After removal of 5 bases from V and 3 bases from J, the junction contained 9 bases not matched to a gene. The CDR3 nucleotides are TGTGCCAGCAGTGAGATCGGGACTAGTTGCTACGAGCAGTACTTC. Protein product: CASSEIGTSCYEQYF.

By share, this clonotype ranks as medium-sized (0.01 to 0.1%). CDR3 in amino acids: CASRVTIFSGANVLTF. The CDR3 DNA reads TGTGCCAGCAGAGTCACCATTTTCTCTGGGGCCAACGTCCTGACTTTC. The chain employs TRBV6-1 and TRBJ2-6; D unclear. The germline gives CDR1 MNHNS, CDR2 SASEGT. The CDR3 is 16 amino acids. V dropped 6 bases and J dropped 0 bases, with 12 bases sitting between them.

The chain is built from TRBV6-1 and TRBJ1-5; D call uncertain. V shed 8 bases and J shed 5 bases, with 16 bases lying between them. This CDR3 contains 14 residues. Germline lookup yields CDR1 MNHNS and CDR2 SASEGT. The CDR3 DNA follows: TGTGCCAGCCTCAGACAAAATCGGGATCAGCCCCAGCATTTT. This sequence encodes CASLRQNRDQPQHF.

This clonotype was recorded only once. The V call is TRBV28, the J call TRBJ2-1, with TRBD2 matching over 7 bases. With the DNA end fitting TRBJ2-7 better, the J assignment may be wrong. The length of the CDR3 is 13 residues. The germline V gene encodes CDR1 MDHEN and CDR2 SYDVKM. The CDR3 loop reads CASSLPGGNEQYF. CDR3 nucleotide sequence: TGTGCCAGCAGTTTGCCGGGGGGTAACGAGCAGTACTTC.

The rearrangement uses TRBV6-2 or TRBV6-3 and TRBJ2-1; TRBD2 aligns across 7 bases. Germline V gene lookup returns CDR1 MNHEY and CDR2 SVGEGT. V lost 4 bases to trimming and J lost 0 bases; unmatched junction nucleotides: 3. This CDR3 spans 15 amino acids. The CDR3 nucleotides are TGTGCCAGCAGTTCGGGCGGGAGCTCCTACAATGAGCAGTTCTTC. Its translation: CASSSGGSSYNEQFF.

V usage is TRBV28 and J usage is TRBJ1-6; D might be TRBD1 (5 bases). Between the trimmed V and J ends, which lost 3 bases and 10 bases, there was a span of 10 bases. The germline V gene has CDR1 MDHEN and CDR2 SYDVKM. CDR3 length: 13 residues. CDR3 residues: CASSFRRDSPLHF. The DNA of the CDR3 is TGTGCCAGCAGTTTTAGGAGGGACTCACCCCTCCACTTT. The entire variable domain, with the rest obtained from reference TRBV28 and TRBJ1-6, is as follows: DVKVTQSSRYLVKRTGEKVFLECVQDMDHENMFWYRQDPGLGLRLIYFSYDVKMKEKGDIPEGYSVSREKKERFSLILESASTNQTSMYLCASSFRRDSPLHFGNGTRLTVT.

This sequence joins TRBV5-4 and TRBJ1-2, with 7 nucleotides matching TRBD1. The CDR3 covers 14 residues. The V gene's germline CDR1 is SGHNT and CDR2 YYREEE (reference sequence). Losses at the gene ends were 3 bases for V and 6 bases for J; bases not matched to a gene: 8. The CDR3 protein is CASSWGQRADGYTF. For the CDR3, the DNA is TGTGCCAGCAGCTGGGGACAGCGAGCGGATGGCTACACCTTC.

CDR3 DNA sequence: TGTGCCAGCACTCGGGGACTAGCGGCGAACACCGGGGAGCTGTTTTTT. This sequence encodes CASTRGLAANTGELFF. J is TRBJ2-2 and V is TRBV2; 11 bases map to TRBD2. CDR3 size: 16 residues. CDR1 and CDR2 (germline): SNHLY, FYNNEI. V lost 7 bases to trimming and J lost 0 bases; unmatched junction nucleotides: 4.

The V call is TRBV11-3, the J call TRBJ1-1, with 9 bases fitting TRBD1. This CDR3 is built from 14 residues. Germline V gives CDR1 SGHNT, CDR2 YENEEA. The ends lost 4 bases at V and 5 bases at J; junction bases unmatched: 5. The CDR3 bases are TGTGCCAGCAGCTACAGGGGGCTAGGAACTGAAGCTTTCTTT. Translated, it gives CASSYRGLGTEAFF.

The chain carries TRBV15 and TRBJ2-5; 10 nucleotides agree with TRBD2. CDR1 LNHNV and CDR2 YYDKDF come from the germline V gene (reference sequence). V was pared by 1 base and J by 5 bases, with 10 bases of the junction left unmatched. This CDR3 contains 17 residues. In DNA, the CDR3 is TGTGCCACCAGCAGAGGTACTGAGCGGGAGGGCGAGGAGACCCAGTACTTC. This sequence encodes CATSRGTEREGEETQYF.

The V gene is TRBV7-2, the J gene TRBJ2-5; 12 positions agree with TRBD2. The CDR3 is made up of 16 amino acids. Trimming at V came to 0 bases and at J to 2 bases, leaving 1 base not matched to a gene. The germline CDR1 and CDR2 sequences are SGHTA and FQGNSA. As DNA, the CDR3 is TGTGCCAGCAGCTTAGCACTAGCGGGAGGACAAGAGACCCAGTACTTC. Translated: CASSLALAGGQETQYF.

This clonotype was detected only a few times. V gene TRBV20-1 combines with J gene TRBJ1-1; 7 bases map to TRBD1. Germline V gives CDR1 DFQATT, CDR2 SNEGSKA (reference sequence). The CDR3 extends over 14 amino acids. J lost 6 bases, V lost 5 bases, and 12 bases had no gene match. Here the CDR3 reads CSAGGQVVGAEAFF. In nucleotides, the CDR3 is TGCAGTGCTGGAGGACAGGTCGTTGGCGCTGAAGCTTTCTTT.

This clonotype has just a few counts. The chain has TRBV7-9 and TRBJ2-3, with no clear D. Germline CDR1 reads SEHNR; CDR2 reads FQNEAQ (reference sequence). The CDR3 consists of 13 residues. Trimming took off 1 base at V and 5 bases at J, with 7 bases between the two ends. CDR3 DNA sequence: TGTGCCAGCAGCTTAGGGCAAGTAGATACGCAGTATTTT. Amino acid sequence: CASSLGQVDTQYF.

This clonotype came up a few times. This chain joins TRBV28 and TRBJ1-4; D is undetermined. The CDR3 has 12 amino acids. CDR1 MDHEN and CDR2 SYDVKM come from the germline V gene. Trimming removed 7 bases at V and 7 bases at J, with 10 bases between. This CDR3 is CASKGDREKLFF. CDR3 nucleotides: TGTGCCAGCAAGGGAGATCGTGAAAAACTGTTTTTT.

This clonotype was recorded a few times. The chain combines TRBV6-5 with TRBJ2-5; 11 positions match TRBD2. The CDR3 has 15 amino acids. Trimming at V came to 0 bases and at J to 4 bases, leaving 1 base not matched to a gene. The germline V gene has CDR1 MNHEY and CDR2 SVGAGI. As DNA, the CDR3 is TGTGCCAGCAGTTACTCCGGACTAGCGGGAGAGACCCAGTACTTC. Protein: CASSYSGLAGETQYF.

V usage is TRBV6-4 and J usage is TRBJ2-2; D call uncertain. Germline CDR1 and CDR2: MRHNA and SNTAGT. The V end lost 5 bases, the J end lost 1 base, and 11 bases lay between the germline ends. This CDR3 spans 15 amino acids. The CDR3 loop is CASSPRPENTGELFF. CDR3 nucleotides: TGTGCCAGCAGTCCACGCCCAGAGAACACCGGGGAGCTGTTTTTT.

The chain recombines TRBV20-1 with TRBJ2-3, with D unresolved. The CDR3 sequence is 14 residues long. With 4 bases removed from V and 4 bases from J, the gap between germline ends came to 15 bases. Germline V gene sequence: CDR1 DFQATT, CDR2 SNEGSKA (reference sequence). The CDR3 reads CSAKIAGPPDTQYF. Written as DNA, the CDR3 is TGCAGTGCTAAGATCGCAGGACCACCAGATACGCAGTATTTT.

The chain has TRBV30 and TRBJ1-6; D remains ambiguous. The V end lost 4 bases, the J end lost 7 bases, and 14 bases lay between the germline ends. The length of the CDR3 is 14 residues. Germline V gene data show CDR1 as GTSNPN and CDR2 as SVGIG (reference sequence). CDR3 nucleotides: TGTGCCTGGACCCGTTTTCGAGGAAATTCACCCCTCCACTTT. Translation: CAWTRFRGNSPLHF.

The chain combines TRBV30 with TRBJ1-2; D may be TRBD1 (5 bases). The V end lost 0 bases, the J end lost 8 bases, and 19 bases lay between the germline ends. CDR1 is GTSNPN, CDR2 SVGIG, per germline (reference sequence). This CDR3 is 15 amino acids long. The CDR3: CAWSVPGAGRYGYTF. CDR3 in DNA: TGTGCCTGGAGTGTACCCGGGGCCGGGCGGTACGGCTACACCTTC.

The chain links TRBV5-8 to TRBJ2-7; D remains ambiguous. This CDR3 is 13 amino acids long. In germline, CDR1 is SGHTS, CDR2 YDEGEE. Trimming stripped 0 bases from V and 2 bases from J, with 6 bases between. DNA of the CDR3: TGTGCCAGCAGCTTGGATCAGACCTACGAGCAGTACTTC. Translating it yields CASSLDQTYEQYF. Looking up the rest from reference TRBV5-8 and TRBJ2-7 gives the full variable domain: EAGVTQSPTHLIKTRGQQATLRCSPISGHTSVYWYQQALGLGLQFLLWYDEGEERNRGNFPPRFSGRQFPNYSSELNVNALELEDSALYLCASSLDQTYEQYFGPGTRLTVT.

The chain recombines TRBV30 with TRBJ1-2; no reliable D call. CDR3 length: 13 amino acids. Trimming took 2 bases from V and 7 from J, leaving 14 bases between them. Germline assignment: CDR1 GTSNPN and CDR2 SVGIG (reference sequence). The CDR3: CAWSLTAVGGYTF. CDR3 DNA: TGTGCCTGGAGTCTTACAGCAGTCGGTGGCTACACCTTC.

This clonotype came up once. DNA of the CDR3: TGTGCCAGCAGTTTATTCCACACCGGGGAGCTGTTTTTT. Amino acid sequence: CASSLFHTGELFF. The chain couples TRBV27 to TRBJ2-2; no firm D call. V was clipped by 1 base and J by 3 bases, with 3 bases between them. The V gene's germline CDR1 is MNHEY and CDR2 SMNVEV (reference sequence). The CDR3 sequence is 13 residues long.

This chain joins TRBV7-2 and TRBJ1-1; 9 bases align to TRBD1. The V gene's germline CDR1 is SGHTA and CDR2 FQGNSA. Trimming took 1 base from V and 7 from J; bases not matched to a gene: 10. This CDR3 comprises 16 residues. In DNA form, the CDR3 reads TGTGCCAGCAGCTTAGTATCGGTTACAGGGGGCGGTGAAGCTTTCTTT. Amino acids: CASSLVSVTGGGEAFF.

CDR3 nucleotide sequence: TGTGCCAGCAGCCCGATAGGGCAGCCTAGGGTAGAGACCCAGTACTTC. This sequence encodes CASSPIGQPRVETQYF. The chain combines TRBV7-9 with TRBJ2-5; D ambiguous. The CDR3 totals 16 residues. Germline V gene lookup returns CDR1 SEHNR and CDR2 FQNEAQ (reference sequence). V shed 5 bases and J shed 4 bases, with 20 bases lying between them.